What follows are 30 T cell receptor beta chains derived from one specimen sequenced in a study of control samples from healthy donors and cancer patients. Some clones are missing from TCRdb's copy, which holds only in-frame ones; the method was immunoSEQ multiplex PCR. This table has more than 95,000 clones, about 90% appearing once. The sequenced sample consisted of blood. The source of these receptors is a man in his sixties in good health.

The rearrangement uses TRBV7-3 and TRBJ2-3, with unresolved D. The germline CDR1 and CDR2 sequences are SGHTA and FQGTGA. This CDR3 has 13 amino acids. V lost 0 bases and J 4 bases, leaving 5 bases between the germline ends. CDR3: CASSLTTADTQYF. CDR3 nucleotide sequence: TGTGCCAGCAGCTTAACAACGGCAGATACGCAGTATTTT.

This clone was seen a single time. The chain is built from TRBV12-3 or TRBV12-4 and TRBJ1-2; D is ambiguous. The germline V and J ends were trimmed by 8 bases and 2 bases, with 12 bases remaining between them. There are 13 residues in the CDR3. For the CDR3, the DNA is TGTGCCAGCTCTCCTGGACGGAACTATGGCTACACCTTC. Translating it yields CASSPGRNYGYTF.

V gene TRBV15 combines with J gene TRBJ2-5, with unresolved D. CDR3 length: 15 amino acids. Germline CDR1 is LNHNV and CDR2 is YYDKDF (reference sequence). Trimming shortened V by 3 bases and J by 3 bases, and 14 bases separated the two germline ends. The CDR3 spells CATSRFRAVEETQYF. The CDR3 nucleotides read TGTGCCACCAGCAGGTTTAGGGCTGTGGAAGAGACCCAGTACTTC.

This chain connects TRBV19 to TRBJ1-1, with no clear D. The CDR3 is 13 residues long. Per the germline V gene, CDR1 is LNHDA and CDR2 is SQIVND (reference sequence). V dropped 7 bases and J dropped 10 bases, with 19 bases sitting between them. The CDR3 sequence is CASTTRANIGAFF. The CDR3 nucleotides read TGTGCCAGTACGACACGGGCGAACATCGGAGCTTTCTTT.

The genes are TRBV30 and TRBJ1-6; D unresolved. The CDR3 extends over 14 amino acids. Trimming removed 1 base from V and 7 bases from J, with 11 bases in between. The germline V gene has CDR1 GTSNPN and CDR2 SVGIG (reference sequence). The CDR3 DNA sequence: TGTGCCTGGAGTGGGAAGACAACGAATTCACCCCTCCACTTT. Residues: CAWSGKTTNSPLHF.

The gene calls are TRBV5-1 and TRBJ2-1; 7 positions match TRBD1. This CDR3 contains 16 residues. Per germline, CDR1 SGHRS and CDR2 YFSETQ. V trimming: 0 bases; J trimming: 4 bases; junction bases outside the gene matches: 7. CDR3 region: CASSLGDRAFYNEQFF. The CDR3 bases are TGCGCCAGCAGCTTGGGTGACAGGGCTTTTTACAATGAGCAGTTCTTC.

V is TRBV5-1 and J is TRBJ1-2; 9 bases match TRBD1. CDR1 SGHRS and CDR2 YFSETQ come from the germline V gene. Trimming removed 3 bases from V and 2 bases from J; junction bases left unmatched: 8. There are 16 residues in the CDR3. CDR3 region: CASSSQGAGSNYGYTF. Written as DNA, the CDR3 is TGCGCCAGCAGCTCACAGGGGGCAGGTTCAAACTATGGCTACACCTTC.

V and J are TRBV30 and TRBJ1-2; D gene ambiguous. The CDR3 runs to 14 residues. From germline, CDR1 is GTSNPN and CDR2 SVGIG (reference sequence). Trimming left V 2 bases short and J 5 bases short, with 15 bases between. CDR3 region: CAWSKVTGRYGYTF. The DNA of the CDR3 is TGTGCCTGGAGTAAAGTAACTGGGAGATATGGCTACACCTTC.

V gene TRBV29-1 combines with J gene TRBJ1-6; D uncertain. Germline CDR1 SQVTM, CDR2 ANQGSEA. The V gene lost 4 bases and the J gene lost 7 bases, with 11 bases spanning the gap. The CDR3 loop spans 13 amino acids. CDR3 sequence reads: CSVVPDRNSPLHF. CDR3 DNA sequence: TGCAGCGTTGTCCCTGATCGGAATTCACCCCTCCACTTT.

The chain has TRBV7-9 and TRBJ2-7; tentatively, D is TRBD2 (5 bases). V lost 3 bases to trimming and J lost 3 bases, with 15 bases between them. From germline, CDR1 is SEHNR and CDR2 FQNEAQ (reference sequence). The CDR3 covers 15 residues. In DNA form, the CDR3 reads TGTGCCAGCAGCTTCTTCAAAGCCGGGGACTACGAGCAGTACTTC. Translation: CASSFFKAGDYEQYF.

In this sample, this clone turned up a few times. The chain couples TRBV28 to TRBJ2-7; no definite D call. The CDR3 extends over 11 amino acids. CDR1 is MDHEN and CDR2 is SYDVKM in the germline V gene. V gave up 5 bases and J gave up 4 bases, with 6 bases separating them. CDR3 coding DNA: TGTGCCAGCAGTGTCGGGTACGAGCAGTACTTC. It specifies CASSVGYEQYF.

This chain links TRBV19 with TRBJ2-3, with 10 bases fitting TRBD2. Looked up from germline, CDR1 is LNHDA and CDR2 is SQIVND (reference sequence). The CDR3 loop spans 18 amino acids. V lost 3 bases to trimming and J lost 3 bases; unmatched junction nucleotides: 12. CDR3 loop: CASSIAVASGGKTDTQYF. The CDR3 region has the DNA TGTGCCAGTAGTATTGCGGTGGCTAGCGGGGGCAAGACAGATACGCAGTATTTT.

The rearrangement uses TRBV19 and TRBJ2-6; D may be TRBD1 (6 bases). Germline assignment: CDR1 LNHDA and CDR2 SQIVND (reference sequence). Trimming removed 3 bases from V and 0 bases from J, with 18 bases in between. The CDR3 is made up of 19 amino acids. CDR3 amino acids: CASSITPQGYSSGANVLTF. CDR3 in DNA: TGTGCCAGTAGTATCACACCACAGGGTTACTCCTCTGGGGCCAACGTCCTGACTTTC.

The chain has TRBV5-1 and TRBJ2-5; 9 positions match TRBD1. The germline V gene encodes CDR1 SGHRS and CDR2 YFSETQ. CDR3 length: 14 amino acids. Trimming took 1 base from V and 4 from J; bases not matched to a gene: 2. The chain's CDR3 is CASSLTGGLETQYF. The CDR3 DNA reads as TGCGCCAGCAGCTTGACAGGGGGCCTAGAGACCCAGTACTTC.

The chain combines TRBV27 with TRBJ2-6; tentative D call: TRBD1 (5 bases). The CDR3 is made up of 18 amino acids. V shed 0 bases and J shed 2 bases, with 14 bases lying between them. Germline values: CDR1 MNHEY, CDR2 SMNVEV (reference sequence). The CDR3 reads CASSLSAGWATGANVLTF. Here the CDR3 DNA reads TGTGCCAGCAGTTTATCGGCAGGGTGGGCGACTGGGGCCAACGTCCTGACTTTC. The full variable domain, in which reference TRBV27 and TRBJ2-6 provide the parts outside the CDR3, is EAQVTQNPRYLITVTGKKLTVTCSQNMNHEYMSWYRQDPGLGLRQIYYSMNVEVTDKGDVPEGYKVSRKEKRNFPLILESPSPNQTSLYFCASSLSAGWATGANVLTFGAGSRLTVL.

As DNA, the CDR3 is TGTGCCAGCTCACCACTCGGACAGGCGAACACCGGGGAGCTGTTTTTT. This sequence encodes CASSPLGQANTGELFF. J is TRBJ2-2 and V is TRBV18; 7 bases fit TRBD1. The J segment lost 0 bases and the V segment lost 1 base, leaving 2 bases of the junction unmatched. The germline V gene has CDR1 KGHSH and CDR2 LQKENI. CDR3 length equals 16 residues.

The V and J genes are TRBV6-5 and TRBJ1-6; D uncertain. The V end was cut by 1 base, the J end by 5 bases, with 6 bases between. CDR1 MNHEY and CDR2 SVGAGI come from the germline V gene. This CDR3 comprises 14 residues. CDR3 coding DNA: TGTGCCAGCAGTTACTTTCCTAATAATTCACCCCTCCACTTT. Amino acids: CASSYFPNNSPLHF.

Here the CDR3 DNA reads TGTGCCACCAGTGATTTGGGCGAGCAGTACTTC. Translating gives CATSDLGEQYF. The V call is TRBV24-1, the J call TRBJ2-7, with D unresolved. This CDR3 contains 11 residues. V dropped 0 bases and J dropped 6 bases, with 2 bases sitting between them. Germline assignment: CDR1 KGHDR and CDR2 SFDVKD.

The rearrangement uses TRBV5-1 and TRBJ2-3, with 9 bases aligning to TRBD1. Germline V CDR1 and CDR2: SGHRS, YFSETQ. The V and J ends lost 4 bases and 3 bases, in that order; junction bases with no gene match: 6. There are 15 residues in the CDR3. This CDR3 is CASSPQGARTDTQYF. CDR3 nucleotides: TGCGCCAGCAGCCCACAGGGGGCAAGGACAGATACGCAGTATTTT.

The table lists this clone with a few counts. The DNA of the CDR3 is TGTGCCAGCAGCGGCGGCGTGCAGCCCCAGCATTTT. Its translation: CASSGGVQPQHF. The gene calls are TRBV28 and TRBJ1-5; D is uncertain. The V and J ends lost 6 bases and 7 bases respectively, with 10 bases between them. The CDR3 runs to 12 residues. Germline CDR1 and CDR2: MDHEN and SYDVKM.

V usage is TRBV7-2 and J usage is TRBJ1-5, with 10 nucleotides matching TRBD1. Germline V gene data show CDR1 as SGHTA and CDR2 as FQGNSA. Trimming took 1 base from V and 3 from J; bases not matched to a gene: 3. This CDR3 comprises 16 residues. The chain's CDR3 is CASSLGTGGLNQPQHF. CDR3 in DNA: TGTGCCAGCAGCTTAGGGACAGGGGGGCTCAATCAGCCCCAGCATTTT.

DNA for the CDR3: TGTGCCAGCAGTCAGACCGGGGACACTGAAGCTTTCTTT. Translated: CASSQTGDTEAFF. This sequence joins TRBV6-5 and TRBJ1-1; D is unclear. The CDR3 covers 13 residues. Germline CDR1 is MNHEY and CDR2 is SVGAGI. V was pared by 5 bases and J by 3 bases, with 10 bases between.

Only one count was recorded for this clone. The chain joins TRBV6-5 to TRBJ1-4; 7 nucleotides line up with TRBD1. The germline CDR1 and CDR2 sequences are MNHEY and SVGAGI. The length of the CDR3 is 14 residues. Germline trimming cut 6 bases from V and 4 bases from J; bases unmatched to any gene: 5. The chain's CDR3 is CASRKQGFNEKLFF. The DNA for the CDR3 is TGTGCCAGCAGAAAACAGGGGTTTAATGAAAAACTGTTTTTT.

This chain joins TRBV28 and TRBJ2-3; TRBD2 aligns across 11 bases. CDR1 and CDR2 (germline): MDHEN, SYDVKM. Losses at the gene ends were 2 bases for V and 8 bases for J; bases not matched to a gene: 6. The CDR3 is made up of 15 amino acids. The CDR3 reads CASSLLAGGPGTQYF. The CDR3, as DNA: TGTGCCAGCAGTTTACTAGCGGGGGGCCCCGGTACGCAGTATTTT.

The gene calls are TRBV12-3 or TRBV12-4 and TRBJ1-2; D is possibly TRBD1 (5 bases). V was clipped by 2 bases and J by 11 bases, with 15 bases between them. This CDR3 contains 13 residues. The CDR3 DNA sequence: TGTGCCAGCAGTTTAAAAGCAGGGTCTGGTTACACCTTC. This sequence encodes CASSLKAGSGYTF.

This chain uses TRBV5-1 with TRBJ2-1; tentatively, D is TRBD1 (6 bases). The V end lost 5 bases, the J end lost 4 bases, and 16 bases lay between the germline ends. The CDR3 is 15 amino acids. Looked up from germline, CDR1 is SGHRS and CDR2 is YFSETQ. CDR3 DNA: TGCGCCAGCAGTATAGGGGACACCGGGTACAATGAGCAGTTCTTC. It yields the protein CASSIGDTGYNEQFF.

This clone was observed a single time. The V gene is TRBV5-1, the J gene TRBJ1-6; 9 bases match TRBD1. CDR3 length: 14 amino acids. After removal of 4 bases from V and 14 bases from J, the junction contained 10 bases not matched to a gene. Per the germline V gene, CDR1 is SGHRS and CDR2 is YFSETQ. In DNA, the CDR3 is TGCGCCAGCAGCCCCGGACAGGGGTTGGAGGCCCTCCACTTT. This translates into CASSPGQGLEALHF.

V and J are TRBV19 and TRBJ2-7; TRBD1 or TRBD2 may be the D gene (5 bases each). V was pared by 1 base and J by 3 bases, with 13 bases between. CDR3 length: 15 residues. Germline values: CDR1 LNHDA, CDR2 SQIVND (reference sequence). CDR3 DNA sequence: TGTGCCAGTAGTATAGGTGGGGCTGGAGGCTACGAGCAGTACTTC. This gives the protein CASSIGGAGGYEQYF.

The chain carries TRBV3-1 (or the pseudogene TRBV3-2) and TRBJ1-6; the D gene is possibly TRBD1 (5 bases). Germline-derived CDR1 and CDR2 are LGHDT and YNNKEL (reference sequence). This CDR3 spans 13 amino acids. V gave up 3 bases and J gave up 6 bases, with 6 bases separating them. The CDR3: CASSHGANSPLHF. The CDR3 DNA is TGTGCCAGCAGCCACGGGGCTAATTCACCCCTCCACTTT.

In its sample, this clone was seen once. This chain joins TRBV18 and TRBJ2-7; 9 positions agree with TRBD1. Germline CDR1 KGHSH, CDR2 LQKENI. The CDR3 is 14 residues long. V lost 4 bases, J lost 5 bases, and 6 bases stayed unmatched. Here the CDR3 reads CASSRDREGNEQYF. The CDR3 DNA reads TGTGCCAGCTCACGGGACAGGGAAGGGAACGAGCAGTACTTC.